A selection of T cell receptor beta chains follows, all from one sample in a study of blood T cell repertoires in COVID-19. Sequencing was performed with immunoSEQ multiplex PCR; in TCRdb, only in-frame clones are kept and a portion is missing. The repertoire consists of under 300,000 clones, with 70% to 85% occurring once and the leading ten covering 4.5% to 6%. Material for sequencing was peripheral blood. Source of these receptors: an elderly woman with active or convalescent COVID-19. The CDR3 runs from the conserved cysteine through the conserved F or W. Each record gives: CDR3 length, J gene, V gene, CDR3 protein.

>12|TRBJ2-3|TRBV20-1
CSASRSAGTQYF
>15|TRBJ2-7|TRBV7-6
CASSLGTGRPYEQYF
>14|TRBJ2-1|TRBV2
CASNSDRESDEQFF
>16|TRBJ2-1|TRBV18
CASSLQTTGAYNEQFF
>14|TRBJ2-3|TRBV24-1
CATKGRLNTDTQYF
>12|TRBJ1-2|TRBV28
CASSQGNYGYTF
>16|TRBJ2-3|TRBV28
CASSPPRDRATDTQYF
>16|TRBJ1-4|TRBV6-1
CASSEIGTGYDEKLFF
>16|TRBJ1-5|TRBV4-1
CASSQDFQGANQPQHF
>13|TRBJ1-2|TRBV27
CASSSSDLGGYTF
>15|TRBJ1-2|TRBV4-1
CASSYRQGTNYGYTF
>19|TRBJ2-3|TRBV15
CATSAPSPLAGAPRDTQYF
>16|TRBJ2-3|TRBV10-2
CASSESFLAVTDTQYF
>15|TRBJ1-2|TRBV6-1
CASSWATETNYGYTF
>12|TRBJ1-1|TRBV30
CAWSVTRGSAFF
>17|TRBJ1-5|TRBV21-1
CASTATGQAYSNQPQHF
>14|TRBJ1-3|TRBV19
CASRAREVGNTIYF
>14|TRBJ2-7|TRBV5-1
CASSGTGTGAEQYF
>12|TRBJ2-1|TRBV6-5
CASSTGYNEQFF
>15|TRBJ1-1|TRBV5-1
CASSPRTGLNTEAFF
>14|TRBJ2-7|TRBV25-1
CASSEKGSSYEQYF
>14|TRBJ2-5|TRBV10-1
CASSESGSPRTQYF
>14|TRBJ1-4|TRBV10-3
CAISESTGGGPVFF
>16|TRBJ1-2|TRBV4-1
CASSQDSGRVDHGYTF
>15|TRBJ2-2|TRBV6-1
CASSEQGPPWGELFF
>15|TRBJ1-6|TRBV7-6
CASSPSGRGNSPLHF